The entry that follows covers one T cell receptor beta chain sequence. Its target is not known. Profiled with immunoSEQ multiplex PCR; TCRdb holds only in-frame clones, not every one. In the table there are about 20,000 clones, about 77% of which are singletons. The source of the sample is a study of T cells in tumors after PD-1 blockade. Study summary: Excluded were patients with checkpoint blockade, immunosuppressants, or radiotherapy or other anti-cancer therapy within 4 weeks.

Study results and caveats: Blood contained about 40% of the tumor's TCR clonotypes.

The source material was PBMCs, sampled before anti-PD-1 treatment. The clonotype was recovered from a human donor with basal cell carcinoma.

The CDR3, as DNA: TGCGCCAGCAGGGAAGATGGACAGCCGAACACTGAAGCTTTCTTT. Its translation: CASREDGQPNTEAFF. This chain uses TRBV5-1 with TRBJ1-1, with TRBD1 as a possible D gene (6 bases). The V gene lost 5 bases and the J gene lost 1 base, with 15 bases spanning the gap. The CDR3 is made up of 15 amino acids. Germline lookup yields CDR1 SGHRS and CDR2 YFSETQ. Using reference TRBV5-1 and TRBJ1-1 for the parts outside the CDR3, the full variable domain is KAGVTQTPRYLIKTRGQQVTLSCSPISGHRSVSWYQQTPGQGLQFLFEYFSETQRNKGNFPGRFSGRQFSNSRSEMNVSTLELGDSALYLCASREDGQPNTEAFFGQGTRLTVV.